This TCR beta chain was recovered during a study of blood T cell repertoires in COVID-19. Study as a whole: There were acute and convalescent COVID-19 samples, and they came from the United States, Italy and Spain.

There are 16 residues in the CDR3. Germline trimming cut 4 bases from V and 7 bases from J; bases unmatched to any gene: 15. Per the germline V gene, CDR1 is SEHNR and CDR2 is FQNEAQ (reference sequence). Clones were read by immunoSEQ multiplex PCR, and TCRdb kept only the in-frame ones, dropping some. The sample has about 530,000 clones, approximately 91% seen once; the top ten hold about 8%. This receptor was taken from a woman aged 45-59 years with COVID-19, enrolled during active disease. Input material: peripheral blood. The chain has TRBV7-9 and TRBJ2-5; 7 positions match TRBD1. The CDR3 is CASSYLQGLGVWTQYF. The CDR3 DNA sequence: TGTGCCAGCAGCTACCTACAGGGGCTGGGTGTGTGGACCCAGTACTTC.